This entry lists 16 T cell receptor beta chains sequenced from one sample in a study of blood T cells in healthy people across ages. Combining a sample-barcoded 5' primer with a J-beta primer mix, a second PCR ran for about 6 to 12 cycles. Each CDR3 protein is one row after TCRdb ran MiXCR on the 5' RACE reads. The table has approximately 780,000 distinct CDR3 sequences, 20% to 30% seen once. This sample was shared with a second study, whose subject was T cells of mothers and their children.

Sequenced: blood. These receptors were obtained from a boy under 18 in good health.

This clonotype occurred once. The V call is TRBV4-1, the J call TRBJ1-3; the D gene is possibly TRBD1 (5 bases). The CDR3 sequence is 18 residues long. Germline CDR1 reads MGHRA; CDR2 reads YSYEKL. Trimming cost V 0 bases and J 0 bases, with 15 bases left between them. Written as DNA, the CDR3 is TGCGCCAGCAGCCAAGAGTCCCCGGGGCACCTCTCTGGAAACACCATATATTTT. This translates into CASSQESPGHLSGNTIYF.

The chain combines TRBV28 with TRBJ2-7; D is unclear. Germline CDR1 is MDHEN and CDR2 is SYDVKM. Trimming removed 2 bases at V and 6 bases at J, with 11 bases between. This CDR3 region has 13 residues. The CDR3 DNA follows: TGTGCCAGCAGTTTACAAGGGCTCCCCGAGCAGTACTTC. This translates into CASSLQGLPEQYF. Filled out from reference TRBV28 and TRBJ2-7, the complete variable domain reads DVKVTQSSRYLVKRTGEKVFLECVQDMDHENMFWYRQDPGLGLRLIYFSYDVKMKEKGDIPEGYSVSREKKERFSLILESASTNQTSMYLCASSLQGLPEQYFGPGTRLTVT.

This clonotype was detected only a few times. V gene TRBV7-9 combines with J gene TRBJ1-6; D unclear. The length of the CDR3 is 14 residues. CDR1 SEHNR and CDR2 FQNEAQ come from the germline V gene (reference sequence). V was cut by 0 bases and J by 5 bases, with 5 bases left in between. The CDR3 protein is CASSLAQNNSPLHF. CDR3 bases: TGTGCCAGCAGCTTAGCACAGAATAATTCACCCCTCCACTTT.

V is TRBV2 and J is TRBJ2-5, with TRBD1 identical over 12 bases. V shed 1 base, J shed 5 bases, and the junction held 2 bases outside the gene matches. The V gene's germline CDR1 is SNHLY and CDR2 FYNNEI. This CDR3 spans 15 amino acids. DNA of the CDR3: TGTGCCAGCAGTGAAGGGGACAGGGGGCTTGAGACCCAGTACTTC. This codes for CASSEGDRGLETQYF.

The gene calls are TRBV6-6 and TRBJ2-5; 7 bases line up with TRBD1. This CDR3 has 15 residues. CDR1 and CDR2 (germline): MNHNY, SVGAGI (reference sequence). J was trimmed by 6 bases and V by 5 bases; bases with no gene match: 12. CDR3 sequence: CASSHDRAPAKTQYF. The CDR3, as DNA: TGTGCCAGCAGTCACGACAGGGCCCCGGCAAAGACCCAGTACTTC.

The chain joins TRBV7-9 to TRBJ2-7, with unresolved D. V was trimmed by 3 bases and J by 2 bases, leaving 14 bases between them. This CDR3 spans 15 amino acids. CDR1 is SEHNR and CDR2 is FQNEAQ in the germline V gene (reference sequence). The CDR3 sequence is CASSLGNQEPYEQYF. The CDR3 nucleotides are TGTGCCAGCAGCTTGGGAAACCAGGAACCCTACGAGCAGTACTTC.

The chain carries TRBV30 and TRBJ2-7, with unresolved D. The V end lost 4 bases, the J end lost 4 bases, and 14 bases lay between the germline ends. Germline V gene sequence: CDR1 GTSNPN, CDR2 SVGIG (reference sequence). CDR3 length: 13 residues. The CDR3 DNA follows: TGTGCCTGGAATTCTGTCGGCGGATACGAGCAGTACTTC. Its translation is CAWNSVGGYEQYF.

The chain has TRBV20-1 and TRBJ2-1; 8 nucleotides align to TRBD2. CDR1 is DFQATT, CDR2 SNEGSKA, per germline (reference sequence). Unmatched junction bases numbered 6, after V lost 3 bases and J lost 8 bases. The CDR3 loop spans 13 amino acids. The CDR3 reads CSASLAGLDEQFF. The DNA of the CDR3 is TGCAGTGCTAGTTTAGCGGGGCTGGATGAGCAGTTCTTC.

In this sample, this clonotype turned up many times. The V and J genes are TRBV12-3 or TRBV12-4 and TRBJ2-5; 8 bases are a match to TRBD2. This CDR3 region has 16 residues. V lost 0 bases, J lost 5 bases, and 8 bases stayed unmatched. The CDR3 loop reads CASSLAPRGGLETQYF. In DNA, the CDR3 is TGTGCCAGCAGTTTAGCGCCCCGGGGGGGCCTGGAGACCCAGTACTTC.

The chain recombines TRBV6-2 or TRBV6-3 with TRBJ2-2, with D possibly matching TRBD2 (6 bases). V lost 0 bases to trimming and J lost 1 base, with 12 bases between them. CDR1 and CDR2 (germline): MNHEY, SVGEGT. This CDR3 comprises 17 residues. The CDR3 sequence: CASSYSGRGVNTGELFF. In DNA form, the CDR3 reads TGTGCCAGCAGTTACTCAGGGCGGGGAGTGAACACCGGGGAGCTGTTTTTT.

Regarding this clonotype: A read error may account for a junction end that differs from germline. This chain uses TRBV25-1 with TRBJ2-5; D unclear. Looked up from germline, CDR1 is MGHDK and CDR2 is SYGVNS. The CDR3 spans 11 residues. In nucleotides, the CDR3 is TGTGTCAGCAGAATCAGTGAGACCCAGTACTTC. Translated: CVSRISETQYF.

This clonotype was counted a few times. One end of the junction fails to match germline, which may point to a read error. The chain carries TRBV4-1 and TRBJ1-5; D is possibly TRBD1 (5 bases). The CDR3 totals 15 residues. Germline V gene data show CDR1 as MGHRA and CDR2 as YSYEKL. CDR3 protein: CASSQERGGDQSQHF. DNA for the CDR3: TGCGCCAGCAGCCAAGAAAGAGGAGGGGATCAGTCCCAGCATTTT.

This chain links TRBV3-1 with TRBJ2-5; TRBD1 matches at 7 bases. The CDR3 loop spans 16 amino acids. J lost 7 bases, V lost 0 bases, and 11 bases had no gene match. Germline CDR1 reads LGHDT; CDR2 reads YNNKEL (reference sequence). The CDR3 DNA follows: TGTGCCAGCAGCCAAGACCCCAGCCATCCAGGGGGGACCCAGTACTTC. Translated: CASSQDPSHPGGTQYF.

The CDR3 nucleotides read TGTGCCAGCATTGACCATATGGGTTACTCCTACGAGCAGTACTTC. Protein: CASIDHMGYSYEQYF. The gene calls are TRBV11-2 and TRBJ2-5; D unclear. Matching the DNA end better, TRBJ2-7 makes the J call doubtful. Germline assignment: CDR1 SGHAT and CDR2 FQNNGV. CDR3 length equals 15 residues.

In its sample, this clonotype was seen a few times. V gene TRBV7-2 combines with J gene TRBJ2-1; no reliable D call. The end of the DNA is better explained by TRBJ2-5, so the J call may be wrong. The CDR3 spans 14 residues. Germline V lookup: CDR1 SGHTA, CDR2 FQGNSA. CDR3 region: CASSLSGGWETQYF. The CDR3 DNA reads as TGTGCCAGCAGCTTAAGTGGCGGCTGGGAGACCCAGTACTTC.

This chain connects TRBV11-2 to TRBJ2-2; weak D call: TRBD2 (6 bases). This CDR3 has 14 residues. Between the trimmed V and J ends, which lost 3 bases and 3 bases, there was a span of 8 bases. CDR1 is SGHAT, CDR2 FQNNGV, per germline. Here the CDR3 DNA reads TGTGCCAGCAGCTTGGGACTTCACACCGGGGAGCTGTTTTTT. Translated, it gives CASSLGLHTGELFF.